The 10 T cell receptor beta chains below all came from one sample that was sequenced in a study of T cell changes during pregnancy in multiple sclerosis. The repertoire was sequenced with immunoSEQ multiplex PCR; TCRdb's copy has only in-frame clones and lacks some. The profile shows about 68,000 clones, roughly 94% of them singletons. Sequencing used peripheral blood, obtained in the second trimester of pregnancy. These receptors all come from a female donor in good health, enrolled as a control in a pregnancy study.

The CDR3 DNA reads TGCGCCAGCAGCTTGGATCGTATCGGGAACACTGAAGCTTTCTTT. It specifies CASSLDRIGNTEAFF. The chain recombines TRBV5-1 with TRBJ1-1; no firm D call. The V and J ends lost 0 bases and 1 base respectively, with 10 bases between them. Germline lookup yields CDR1 SGHRS and CDR2 YFSETQ. The CDR3 is 15 amino acids.

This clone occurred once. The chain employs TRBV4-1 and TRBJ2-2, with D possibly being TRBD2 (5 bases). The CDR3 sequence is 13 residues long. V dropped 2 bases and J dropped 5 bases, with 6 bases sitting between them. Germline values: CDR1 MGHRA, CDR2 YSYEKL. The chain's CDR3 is CASSQRGTGELFF. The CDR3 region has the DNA TGCGCCAGCAGCCAAAGAGGGACCGGGGAGCTGTTTTTT.

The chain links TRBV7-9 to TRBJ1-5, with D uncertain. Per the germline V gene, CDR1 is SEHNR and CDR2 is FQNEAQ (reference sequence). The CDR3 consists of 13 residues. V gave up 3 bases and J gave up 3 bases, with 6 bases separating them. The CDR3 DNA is TGTGCCAGCAGCTTCAAAAACAATCAGCCCCAGCATTTT. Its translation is CASSFKNNQPQHF.

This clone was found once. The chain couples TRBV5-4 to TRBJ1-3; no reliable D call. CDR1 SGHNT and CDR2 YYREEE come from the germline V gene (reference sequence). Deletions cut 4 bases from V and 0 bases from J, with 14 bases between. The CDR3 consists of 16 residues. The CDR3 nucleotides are TGTGCCAGCAGCCCCACTTTTGAGAGCTCTGGAAACACCATATATTTT. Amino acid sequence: CASSPTFESSGNTIYF.

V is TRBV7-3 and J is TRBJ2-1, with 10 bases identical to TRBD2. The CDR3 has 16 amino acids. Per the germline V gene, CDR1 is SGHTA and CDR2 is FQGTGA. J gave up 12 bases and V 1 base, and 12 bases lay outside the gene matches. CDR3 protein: CASSLIGSSGRGGQFF. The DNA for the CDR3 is TGTGCCAGCAGCTTAATAGGGTCTAGCGGGAGAGGTGGGCAGTTCTTC. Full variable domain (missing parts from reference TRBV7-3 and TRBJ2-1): GAGVSQTPSNKVTEKGKYVELRCDPISGHTALYWYRQSLGQGPEFLIYFQGTGAADDSGLPNDRFFAVRPEGSVSTLKIQRTERGDSAVYLCASSLIGSSGRGGQFFGPGTRLTVL.

CDR3 nucleotide sequence: TGTGCCAGCAGTGAAACCCTAGCGGCTAACTCCTACGAGCAGTACTTC. The encoded protein is CASSETLAANSYEQYF. The V and J genes are TRBV6-1 and TRBJ2-7; TRBD2 matches 7 bases. Trimming removed 2 bases from V and 0 bases from J; junction bases left unmatched: 7. The CDR3 covers 16 residues. The V gene's germline CDR1 is MNHNS and CDR2 SASEGT.

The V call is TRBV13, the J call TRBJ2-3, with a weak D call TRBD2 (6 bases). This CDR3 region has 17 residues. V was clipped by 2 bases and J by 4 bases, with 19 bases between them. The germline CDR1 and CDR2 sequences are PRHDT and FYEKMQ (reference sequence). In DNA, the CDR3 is TGTGCCAGCAGCTTATTCCGGGGTAGCGGTTATGCAGATACGCAGTATTTT. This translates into CASSLFRGSGYADTQYF.

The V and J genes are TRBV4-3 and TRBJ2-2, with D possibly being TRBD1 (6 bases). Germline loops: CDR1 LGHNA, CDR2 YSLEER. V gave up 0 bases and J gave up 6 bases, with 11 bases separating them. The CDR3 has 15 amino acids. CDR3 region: CASSQDEGVAGELFF. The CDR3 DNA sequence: TGCGCCAGCAGCCAAGATGAGGGGGTTGCCGGGGAGCTGTTTTTT.

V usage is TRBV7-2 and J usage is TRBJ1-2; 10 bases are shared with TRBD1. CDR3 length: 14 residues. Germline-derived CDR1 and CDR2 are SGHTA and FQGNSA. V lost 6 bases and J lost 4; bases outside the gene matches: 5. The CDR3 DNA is TGTGCCAGCAGATCCGGGACAGGGGTCTATGGCTACACCTTC. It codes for CASRSGTGVYGYTF.

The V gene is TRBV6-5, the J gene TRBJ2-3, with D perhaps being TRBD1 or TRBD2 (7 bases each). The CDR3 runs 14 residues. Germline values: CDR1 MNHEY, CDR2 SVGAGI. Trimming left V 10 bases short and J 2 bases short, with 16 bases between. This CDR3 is CATRQGGFTDTQYF. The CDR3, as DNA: TGTGCCACCAGACAGGGAGGGTTCACAGATACGCAGTATTTT.